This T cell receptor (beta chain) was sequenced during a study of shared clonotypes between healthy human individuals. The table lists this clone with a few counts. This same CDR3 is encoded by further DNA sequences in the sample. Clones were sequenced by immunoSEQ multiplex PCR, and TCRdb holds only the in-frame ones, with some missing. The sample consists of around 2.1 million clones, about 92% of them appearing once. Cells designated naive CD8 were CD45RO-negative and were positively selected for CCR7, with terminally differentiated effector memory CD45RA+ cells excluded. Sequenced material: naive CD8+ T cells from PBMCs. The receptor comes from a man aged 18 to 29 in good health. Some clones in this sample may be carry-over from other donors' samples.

CDR3 in amino acids: CASSPNTGELFF. The CDR3 DNA reads TGTGCCAGCAGCCCAAACACCGGGGAGCTGTTTTTT. The chain couples TRBV9 to TRBJ2-2; D is unresolved. CDR3 length: 12 amino acids. V lost 4 bases to trimming and J lost 2 bases, with 3 bases between them. Germline assignment: CDR1 SGDLS and CDR2 YYNGEE.